Shown below are 20 T cell receptor beta chains from a single sample sequenced in a study of T cell repertoires in cytomegalovirus infection. TCRdb reanalysed the reads using MiXCR and keeps one entry per CDR3 protein. The top ten hold just under 45% of the sample, which has 450,000 to 600,000 distinct CDR3 sequences, about 44% seen once. Their target antigens are unknown. The sequences come from cultured PBMCs, collected from culture after CMV antigen stimulation. The receptors stem from a human donor in good health (CMV status not recorded). Some clones in this sample may be carry-over from other donors' samples.

The rearrangement uses TRBV27 and TRBJ2-1, with D tentatively TRBD2 (5 bases). Germline loops: CDR1 MNHEY, CDR2 SMNVEV (reference sequence). The CDR3 has 16 residues. Trimming cost V 1 base and J 4 bases, with 14 bases left between them. This chain's CDR3 is CASSLYRRVGYNEQFF. In DNA form, the CDR3 reads TGTGCCAGCAGTTTATACCGGCGGGTGGGTTACAATGAGCAGTTCTTC.

This clonotype was seen a handful of times. The V and J genes are TRBV6-1 and TRBJ2-3; maybe TRBD2 (6 bases). This CDR3 comprises 14 residues. The ends were cut back, 7 bases at V and 0 bases at J, with 11 bases in the middle. Germline CDR1 is MNHNS and CDR2 is SASEGT. The CDR3 spells CASIRGGSTDTQYF. The CDR3 DNA sequence: TGTGCCAGCATAAGGGGAGGAAGCACAGATACGCAGTATTTT.

The chain employs TRBV29-1 and TRBJ2-7; D might be TRBD1 (5 bases). V was cut by 7 bases and J by 2 bases, with 12 bases left in between. Germline loops: CDR1 SQVTM, CDR2 ANQGSEA. This CDR3 is 12 amino acids long. CDR3 nucleotides: TGCAGCGCCCAAGAAGGGGCCTACGAGCAGTACTTC. Protein product: CSAQEGAYEQYF.

This chain joins TRBV12-5 and TRBJ1-1, with 7 bases aligning to TRBD1. CDR3 length: 14 residues. Per germline, CDR1 LGHNT and CDR2 FRNRAP. Unmatched junction bases numbered 3, after V lost 3 bases and J lost 2 bases. Here the CDR3 reads CASGFKGANTEAFF. The CDR3 DNA follows: TGTGCTAGTGGTTTTAAGGGGGCCAACACTGAAGCTTTCTTT. The full variable domain, rest sourced from reference TRBV12-5 and TRBJ1-1, is DARVTQTPRHKVTEMGQEVTMRCQPILGHNTVFWYRQTMMQGLELLAYFRNRAPLDDSGMPKDRFSAEMPDATLATLKIQPSEPRDSAVYFCASGFKGANTEAFFGQGTRLTVV.

V usage is TRBV24-1 and J usage is TRBJ2-2, with D perhaps matching TRBD1 (5 bases). V dropped 2 bases and J dropped 6 bases, with 9 bases sitting between them. The CDR3 extends over 14 amino acids. Germline V gene sequence: CDR1 KGHDR, CDR2 SFDVKD. The CDR3 loop is CATSDSGKPGELFF. CDR3 DNA sequence: TGTGCCACCAGTGATTCAGGGAAGCCCGGGGAGCTGTTTTTT.

The V call is TRBV7-2, the J call TRBJ2-7, with 11 bases fitting TRBD2. The CDR3 totals 15 residues. Germline V gives CDR1 SGHTA, CDR2 FQGNSA. V dropped 6 bases and J dropped 3; count of bases not matched to a gene: 7. CDR3 DNA sequence: TGTGCCAGCAGGCTACTAGCGGGAGAGGGCTACGAGCAGTACTTC. As protein: CASRLLAGEGYEQYF.

This clonotype was seen a handful of times. V and J are TRBV6-2 or TRBV6-3 and TRBJ2-7; 7 bases line up with TRBD2. V lost 0 bases and J lost 1; bases outside the gene matches: 3. The CDR3 contains 15 residues. Germline V gene data show CDR1 as MNHEY and CDR2 as SVGEGT. This CDR3 reads CASSYSRLASYEQYF. The CDR3 DNA follows: TGTGCCAGCAGTTACTCTCGACTAGCATCCTACGAGCAGTACTTC.

The chain combines TRBV6-2 or TRBV6-3 with TRBJ2-7; D may correspond to TRBD1 or TRBD2 (5 bases each). V lost 4 bases and J 3 bases, leaving 10 bases between the germline ends. CDR3 size: 13 residues. CDR1 and CDR2 (germline): MNHEY, SVGEGT. CDR3 coding DNA: TGTGCCAGCAGTTGGGACCGACTCTACGAGCAGTACTTC. Residues: CASSWDRLYEQYF.

CDR3 loop: CSAMQSGNTIYF. CDR3 sequence (DNA): TGCAGTGCTATGCAGTCTGGAAACACCATATATTTT. The chain links TRBV20-1 to TRBJ1-3; D is undetermined. The CDR3 sequence is 12 residues long. CDR1 is DFQATT, CDR2 SNEGSKA, per germline (reference sequence). With 4 bases removed from V and 1 base from J, the gap between germline ends came to 5 bases.

The rearrangement uses TRBV25-1 and TRBJ1-1; a possible D gene is TRBD1 (6 bases). Trimming cost V 6 bases and J 5 bases, with 19 bases left between them. CDR3 length: 15 amino acids. From germline, CDR1 is MGHDK and CDR2 SYGVNS. CDR3 sequence reads: CASRPPPGARTEAFF. CDR3 nucleotide sequence: TGTGCCAGCAGACCCCCCCCGGGGGCGCGTACTGAAGCTTTCTTT.

This clonotype occurred a few times. The V gene is TRBV10-3, the J gene TRBJ1-2; 9 bases are a match to TRBD1. Germline values: CDR1 ENHRY, CDR2 SYGVKD. Unmatched junction bases numbered 6, after V lost 6 bases and J lost 4 bases. The CDR3 runs 14 residues. CDR3 sequence: CAIRAGQGFYGYTF. CDR3 in DNA: TGTGCCATCAGGGCGGGACAGGGTTTCTATGGCTACACCTTC.

J is TRBJ1-4 and V is TRBV7-2; D remains unclear. In germline, CDR1 is SGHTA, CDR2 FQGNSA. The CDR3 is made up of 13 amino acids. V lost 8 bases to trimming and J lost 8 bases, with 15 bases between them. CDR3 DNA sequence: TGTGCCAGCTGTATAGGGCAAGGGGAAAAACTGTTTTTT. Translated, it gives CASCIGQGEKLFF.

V and J are TRBV20-1 and TRBJ1-2; D gene ambiguous. CDR1 DFQATT and CDR2 SNEGSKA come from the germline V gene (reference sequence). The V gene lost 6 bases and the J gene lost 0 bases, with 11 bases spanning the gap. The CDR3 runs to 13 residues. This CDR3 reads CSATHGTNYGYTF. CDR3 sequence (DNA): TGCAGTGCCACCCACGGGACTAACTATGGCTACACCTTC.

A few counts support this clonotype. A read error may produce the germline difference seen at one junction end. The chain links TRBV5-5 to TRBJ2-3; 9 bases are shared with TRBD2. Germline CDR1 and CDR2: SGHKS and YYEKEE (reference sequence). This CDR3 spans 14 amino acids. CDR3 amino acids: CASSIGTSKDTQYF. CDR3 nucleotides: TGTGCCAGCAGCATCGGGACTAGCAAAGATACGCAGTATTTT.

The chain combines TRBV12-3 or TRBV12-4 with TRBJ1-3; D possibly corresponds to TRBD1 (6 bases). CDR3 size: 17 residues. The V gene lost 6 bases and the J gene lost 0 bases, with 18 bases spanning the gap. The CDR3 reads CASSRTGARYSGNTIYF. Here the CDR3 DNA reads TGTGCCAGCAGCAGAACGGGGGCGAGGTACTCTGGAAACACCATATATTTT.

This clonotype was recorded a few times. The gene calls are TRBV29-1 and TRBJ1-1; D is possibly TRBD1 (5 bases). The CDR3 length is 12 residues. The germline CDR1 and CDR2 sequences are SQVTM and ANQGSEA. Trimming left V 6 bases short and J 3 bases short, with 11 bases between. The CDR3 region is CSVGGGDTEAFF. The CDR3 DNA reads as TGCAGCGTGGGGGGAGGAGACACTGAAGCTTTCTTT. Combining the CDR3 with reference TRBV29-1 and TRBJ1-1 gives the whole variable domain SAVISQKPSRDICQRGTSLTIQCQVDSQVTMMFWYRQQPGQSLTLIATANQGSEATYESGFVIDKFPISRPNLTFSTLTVSNMSPEDSSIYLCSVGGGDTEAFFGQGTRLTVV.

This clonotype showed up just a few times. The genes are TRBV7-2 and TRBJ2-7; 9 bases align to TRBD2. The CDR3 covers 18 residues. Germline trimming cut 5 bases from V and 2 bases from J; bases unmatched to any gene: 16. Germline V lookup: CDR1 SGHTA, CDR2 FQGNSA. CDR3 loop: CASSPNQIASGVTYEQYF. The CDR3, as DNA: TGTGCCAGCAGCCCCAACCAAATCGCTAGCGGGGTTACCTACGAGCAGTACTTC.

The rearrangement links TRBV3-1 to TRBJ2-3; 7 bases line up with TRBD2. The germline gives CDR1 LGHDT, CDR2 YNNKEL (reference sequence). The length of the CDR3 is 15 residues. Unmatched junction bases numbered 15, after V lost 9 bases and J lost 6 bases. As DNA, the CDR3 is TGTGCCAGGGGCCCTGGACTAGTTTGTCCCGATACGCAGTATTTT. This sequence encodes CARGPGLVCPDTQYF.

With respect to this clonotype: Germline and junction disagree at one end, which may indicate a read error. The chain joins TRBV2 to TRBJ2-3; 12 bases fit TRBD2. Looked up from germline, CDR1 is SNHLY and CDR2 is FYNNEI. The CDR3 loop spans 17 amino acids. This chain's CDR3 is CASSPPGLAGGGDTQCF. DNA of the CDR3: TGTGCCAGCAGTCCCCCCGGGCTAGCGGGAGGGGGTGATACGCAGTGTTTT.

The chain carries TRBV7-2 and TRBJ1-2, with D hard to call. CDR3 length: 14 amino acids. Germline values: CDR1 SGHTA, CDR2 FQGNSA. Trimming shortened V by 5 bases and J by 6 bases, and 16 bases separated the two germline ends. The CDR3 loop is CASSPRPGRDGYTF. DNA of the CDR3: TGTGCCAGCAGCCCAAGACCCGGGCGGGATGGCTACACCTTC.